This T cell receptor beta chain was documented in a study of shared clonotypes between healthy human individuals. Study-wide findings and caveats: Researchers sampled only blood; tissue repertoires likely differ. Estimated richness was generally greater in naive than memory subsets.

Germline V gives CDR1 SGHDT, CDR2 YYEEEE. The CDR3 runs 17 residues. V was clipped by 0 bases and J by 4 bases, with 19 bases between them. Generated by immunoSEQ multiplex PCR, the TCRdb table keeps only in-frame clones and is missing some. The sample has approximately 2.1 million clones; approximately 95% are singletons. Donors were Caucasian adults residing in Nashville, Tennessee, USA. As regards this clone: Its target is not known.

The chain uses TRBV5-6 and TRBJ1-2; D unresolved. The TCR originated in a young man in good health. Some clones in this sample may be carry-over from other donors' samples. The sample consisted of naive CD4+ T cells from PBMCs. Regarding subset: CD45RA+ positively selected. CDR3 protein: CASSLGDPREVSYGYTF. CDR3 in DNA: TGTGCCAGCAGCTTGGGGGATCCAAGGGAAGTCAGCTATGGCTACACCTTC.